This TCR beta chain is drawn from a study of patients and donors after allogeneic stem cell transplantation. This clonotype was detected a few times. The V gene lost 1 base and the J gene lost 3 bases, with 3 bases spanning the gap. The CDR3 length is 11 residues. The germline CDR1 and CDR2 sequences are SQVTM and ANQGSEA. A single record per CDR3 protein comes from TCRdb applying MiXCR to the RT-PCR reads. The table lists approximately 98,000 distinct CDR3 sequences, around 36% of them singletons. Source material: blood, either unsorted or a sorted T cell fraction (not recorded which). This receptor was identified in a human donor who was either an allogeneic HSCT recipient or a stem cell or donor lymphocyte infusion donor (not recorded which). It is not recorded whose cells these are; they may come from a transplant donor. V and J are TRBV29-1 and TRBJ1-2; D gene unclear. CDR3: CSVEVYYGYTF. The CDR3 DNA is TGCAGCGTTGAAGTTTACTATGGCTACACCTTC. Together with reference TRBV29-1 and TRBJ1-2, the CDR3 gives the full variable domain: SAVISQKPSRDICQRGTSLTIQCQVDSQVTMMFWYRQQPGQSLTLIATANQGSEATYESGFVIDKFPISRPNLTFSTLTVSNMSPEDSSIYLCSVEVYYGYTFGSGTRLTVV.